The 2 T cell receptor beta chains below all came from one sample that was sequenced in a study of blood T cell repertoires in COVID-19. Sequenced by immunoSEQ multiplex PCR; TCRdb stores in-frame clones only, minus some. The data show roughly 300,000 clones, less than 90% seen once. The sequenced material came from peripheral blood. These receptors came from a human donor in a cohort sampled during active COVID-19.

The rearrangement uses TRBV12-5 and TRBJ2-5; 8 nucleotides align to TRBD1. The CDR3 length is 14 residues. Trimming at V came to 5 bases and at J to 4 bases, leaving 6 bases not matched to a gene. Germline-derived CDR1 and CDR2 are LGHNT and FRNRAP. Here the CDR3 reads CASGPGQGLETQYF. The CDR3 nucleotides are TGTGCTAGTGGTCCCGGACAGGGCCTAGAGACCCAGTACTTC.

This chain joins TRBV10-3 and TRBJ2-7; TRBD1 matches 9 bases. The germline V gene encodes CDR1 ENHRY and CDR2 SYGVKD. V shed 2 bases and J 2 bases; nucleotides not matched to a gene: 7. The CDR3 length is 16 residues. CDR3 loop: CAISETRDRVTYEQYF. The CDR3 coding sequence is TGTGCCATCAGTGAGACCCGGGACAGGGTAACCTACGAGCAGTACTTC.